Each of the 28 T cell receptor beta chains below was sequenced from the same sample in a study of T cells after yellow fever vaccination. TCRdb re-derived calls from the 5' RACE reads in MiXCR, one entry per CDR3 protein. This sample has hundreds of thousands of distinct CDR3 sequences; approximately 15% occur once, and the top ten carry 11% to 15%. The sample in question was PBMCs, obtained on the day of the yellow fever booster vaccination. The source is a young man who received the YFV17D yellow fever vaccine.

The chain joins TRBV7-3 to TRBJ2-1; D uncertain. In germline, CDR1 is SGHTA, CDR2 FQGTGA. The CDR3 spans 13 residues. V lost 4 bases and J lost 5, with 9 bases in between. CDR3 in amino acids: CASSSGPHNEQFF. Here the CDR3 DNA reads TGTGCCAGCAGCTCCGGGCCCCACAATGAGCAGTTCTTC.

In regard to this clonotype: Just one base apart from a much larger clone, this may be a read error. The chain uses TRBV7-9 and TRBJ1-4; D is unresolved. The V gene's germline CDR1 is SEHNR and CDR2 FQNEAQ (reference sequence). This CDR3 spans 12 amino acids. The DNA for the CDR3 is TGTGCCAGCAACTTAGATTTTGAAAAACTGTTTTTT. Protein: CASNLDFEKLFF. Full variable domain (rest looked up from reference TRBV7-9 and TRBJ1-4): DTGVSQNPRHKITKRGQNVTFRCDPISEHNRLYWYRQTLGQGPEFLTYFQNEAQLEKSRLLSDRFSAERPKGSFSTLEIQRTEQGDSAMYLCASNLDFEKLFFGSGTQLSVL.

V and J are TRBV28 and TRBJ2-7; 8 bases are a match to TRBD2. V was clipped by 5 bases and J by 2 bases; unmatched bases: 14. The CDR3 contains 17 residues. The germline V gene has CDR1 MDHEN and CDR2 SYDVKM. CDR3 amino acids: CASSPHLSGKGAYEQYF. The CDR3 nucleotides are TGTGCCAGCAGTCCACACCTTAGCGGGAAAGGGGCCTACGAGCAGTACTTC.

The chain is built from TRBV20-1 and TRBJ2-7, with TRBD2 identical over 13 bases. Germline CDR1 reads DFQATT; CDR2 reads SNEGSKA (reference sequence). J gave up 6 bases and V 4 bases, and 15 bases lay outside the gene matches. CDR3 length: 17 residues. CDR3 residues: CSATGLAGVVVVCEQYF. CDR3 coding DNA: TGCAGTGCTACCGGACTAGCGGGAGTTGTCGTGGTCTGCGAGCAGTACTTC.

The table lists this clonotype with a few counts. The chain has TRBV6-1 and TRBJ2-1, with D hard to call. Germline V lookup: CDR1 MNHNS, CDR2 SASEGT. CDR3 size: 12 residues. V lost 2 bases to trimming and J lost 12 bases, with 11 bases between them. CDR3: CASSELGLSQFF. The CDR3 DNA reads TGTGCCAGCAGTGAATTAGGCTTATCGCAGTTCTTC.

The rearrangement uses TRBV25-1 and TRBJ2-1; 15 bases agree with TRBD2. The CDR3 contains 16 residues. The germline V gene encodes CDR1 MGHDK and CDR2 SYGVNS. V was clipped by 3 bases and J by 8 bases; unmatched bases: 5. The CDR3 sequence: CASSELGLAGGDEQFF. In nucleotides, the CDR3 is TGTGCCAGCAGTGAGCTGGGACTAGCGGGAGGAGATGAGCAGTTCTTC.

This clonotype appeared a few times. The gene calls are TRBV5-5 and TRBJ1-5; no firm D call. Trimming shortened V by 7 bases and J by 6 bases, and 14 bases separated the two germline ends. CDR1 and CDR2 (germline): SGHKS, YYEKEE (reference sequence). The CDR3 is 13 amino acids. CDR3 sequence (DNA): TGTGCCAGCTCTATGGTGCCGGCTCAGCCCCAGCATTTT. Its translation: CASSMVPAQPQHF. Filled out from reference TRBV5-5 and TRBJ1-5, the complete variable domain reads DAGVTQSPTHLIKTRGQQVTLRCSPISGHKSVSWYQQVLGQGPQFIFQYYEKEERGRGNFPDRFSARQFPNYSSELNVNALLLGDSALYLCASSMVPAQPQHFGDGTRLSIL.

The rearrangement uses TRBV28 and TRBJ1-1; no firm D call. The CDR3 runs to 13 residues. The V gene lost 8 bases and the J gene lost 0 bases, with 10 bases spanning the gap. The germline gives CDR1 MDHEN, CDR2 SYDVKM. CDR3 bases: TGTGCCAGCTACTCAGGAATGAACACTGAAGCTTTCTTT. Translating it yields CASYSGMNTEAFF.

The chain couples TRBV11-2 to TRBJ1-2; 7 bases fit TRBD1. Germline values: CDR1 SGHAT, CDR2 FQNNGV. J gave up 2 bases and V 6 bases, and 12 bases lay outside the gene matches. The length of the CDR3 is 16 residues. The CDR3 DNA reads TGTGCCAGCAGAACAGGACCCGGGACAGCGAACTATGGCTACACCTTC. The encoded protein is CASRTGPGTANYGYTF.

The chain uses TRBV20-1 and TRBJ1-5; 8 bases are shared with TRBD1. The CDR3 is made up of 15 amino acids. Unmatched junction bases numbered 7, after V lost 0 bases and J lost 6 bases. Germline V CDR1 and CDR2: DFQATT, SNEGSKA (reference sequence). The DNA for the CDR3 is TGCAGTGCTAGAGAAACAGGGGGTCGGGGTCAGCCCCAGCATTTT. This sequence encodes CSARETGGRGQPQHF.

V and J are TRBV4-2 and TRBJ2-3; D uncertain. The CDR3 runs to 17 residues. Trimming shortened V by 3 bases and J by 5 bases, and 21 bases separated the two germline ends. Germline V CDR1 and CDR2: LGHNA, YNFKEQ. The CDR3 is CASSQRSVTHAGDTQYF. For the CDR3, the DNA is TGTGCCAGCAGCCAGAGGTCGGTTACCCACGCCGGAGATACGCAGTATTTT.

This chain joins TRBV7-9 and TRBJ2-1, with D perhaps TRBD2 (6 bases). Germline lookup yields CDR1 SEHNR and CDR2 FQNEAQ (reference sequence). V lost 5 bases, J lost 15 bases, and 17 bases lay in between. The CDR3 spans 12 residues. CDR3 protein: CASSLGLGGGFF. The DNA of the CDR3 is TGTGCCAGCAGCCTGGGACTGGGAGGCGGGTTCTTC.

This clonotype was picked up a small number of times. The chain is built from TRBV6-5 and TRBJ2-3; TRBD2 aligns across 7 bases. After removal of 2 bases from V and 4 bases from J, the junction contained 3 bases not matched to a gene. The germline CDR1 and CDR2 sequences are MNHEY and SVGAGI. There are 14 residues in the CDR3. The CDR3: CASSYRAGADTQYF. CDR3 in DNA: TGTGCCAGCAGTTACAGGGCGGGAGCAGATACGCAGTATTTT.

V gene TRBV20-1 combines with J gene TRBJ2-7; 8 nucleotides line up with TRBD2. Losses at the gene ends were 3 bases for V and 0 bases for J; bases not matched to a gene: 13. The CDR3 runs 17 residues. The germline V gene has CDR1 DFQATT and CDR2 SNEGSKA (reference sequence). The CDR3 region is CSASPRSGRASSYEQYF. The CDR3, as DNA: TGCAGTGCTAGCCCCAGGAGCGGGAGAGCGAGCTCCTACGAGCAGTACTTC.

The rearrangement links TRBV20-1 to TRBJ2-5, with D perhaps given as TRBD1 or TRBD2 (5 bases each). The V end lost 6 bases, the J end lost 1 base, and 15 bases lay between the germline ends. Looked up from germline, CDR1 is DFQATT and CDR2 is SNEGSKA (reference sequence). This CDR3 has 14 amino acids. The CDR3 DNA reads TGCAGTGCATTACTAGGGGCCGCCCAAGAGACCCAGTACTTC. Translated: CSALLGAAQETQYF.

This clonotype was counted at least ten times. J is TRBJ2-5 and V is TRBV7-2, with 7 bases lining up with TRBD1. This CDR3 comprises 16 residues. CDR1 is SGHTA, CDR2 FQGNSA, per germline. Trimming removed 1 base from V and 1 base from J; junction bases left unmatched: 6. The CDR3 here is CASSLGPQGSQETQYF. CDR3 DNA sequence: TGTGCCAGCAGCTTAGGACCACAGGGGAGCCAAGAGACCCAGTACTTC.

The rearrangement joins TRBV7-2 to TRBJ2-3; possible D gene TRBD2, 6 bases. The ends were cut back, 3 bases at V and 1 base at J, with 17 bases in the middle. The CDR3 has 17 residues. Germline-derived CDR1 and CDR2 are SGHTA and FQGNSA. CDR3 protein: CASSFRRVGTGTDTQYF. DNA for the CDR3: TGTGCCAGCAGCTTCCGCCGGGTGGGGACTGGCACAGATACGCAGTATTTT.

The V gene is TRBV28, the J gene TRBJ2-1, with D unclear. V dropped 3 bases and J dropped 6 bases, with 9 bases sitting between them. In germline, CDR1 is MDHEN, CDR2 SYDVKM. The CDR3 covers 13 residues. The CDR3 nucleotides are TGTGCCAGCAGTTTCGGTAGGCGCAATGAGCAGTTCTTC. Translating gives CASSFGRRNEQFF.

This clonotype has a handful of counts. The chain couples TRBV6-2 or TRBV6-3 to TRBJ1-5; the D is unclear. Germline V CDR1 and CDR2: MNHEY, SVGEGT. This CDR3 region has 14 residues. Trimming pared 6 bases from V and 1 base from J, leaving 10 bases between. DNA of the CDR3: TGTGCCAGCAGCAGACGGACCAGCAATCAGCCCCAGCATTTT. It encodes CASSRRTSNQPQHF.

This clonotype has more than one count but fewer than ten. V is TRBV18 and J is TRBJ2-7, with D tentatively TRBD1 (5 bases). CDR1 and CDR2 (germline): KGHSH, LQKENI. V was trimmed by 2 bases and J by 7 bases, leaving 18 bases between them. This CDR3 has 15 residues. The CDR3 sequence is CASSPDSREGWEQYF. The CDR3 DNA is TGTGCCAGCTCACCAGACAGCAGAGAAGGTTGGGAGCAGTACTTC.

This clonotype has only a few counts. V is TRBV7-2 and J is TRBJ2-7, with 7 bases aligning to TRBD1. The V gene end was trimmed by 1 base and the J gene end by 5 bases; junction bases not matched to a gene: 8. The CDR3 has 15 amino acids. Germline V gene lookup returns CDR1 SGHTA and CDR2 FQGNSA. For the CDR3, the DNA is TGTGCCAGCAGCTTAGAGAGACAGGGACCAAACGAGCAGTACTTC. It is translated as CASSLERQGPNEQYF.

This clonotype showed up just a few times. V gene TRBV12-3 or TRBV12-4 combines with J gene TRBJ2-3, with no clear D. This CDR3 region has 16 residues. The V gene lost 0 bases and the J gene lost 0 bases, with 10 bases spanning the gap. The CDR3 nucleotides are TGTGCCAGCAGTTTAGCGCTAATGGGCAGCACAGATACGCAGTATTTT. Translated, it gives CASSLALMGSTDTQYF.

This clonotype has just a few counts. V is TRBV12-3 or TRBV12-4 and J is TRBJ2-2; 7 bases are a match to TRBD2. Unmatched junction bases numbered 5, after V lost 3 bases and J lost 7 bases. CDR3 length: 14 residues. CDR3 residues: CASSLGEGIGELFF. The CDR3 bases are TGTGCCAGCAGTTTGGGGGAGGGGATCGGGGAGCTGTTTTTT.

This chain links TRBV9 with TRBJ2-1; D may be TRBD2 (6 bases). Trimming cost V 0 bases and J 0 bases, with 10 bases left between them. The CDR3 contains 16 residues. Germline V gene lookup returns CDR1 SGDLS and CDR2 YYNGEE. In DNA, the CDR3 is TGTGCCAGCAGCGTAGAAGCGGGCCACTCCTACAATGAGCAGTTCTTC. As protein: CASSVEAGHSYNEQFF.

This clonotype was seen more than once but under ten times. The CDR3 DNA sequence: TGTGCCAGCAGCCCGAGGGAGGAAAACCAGCCCCAGCATTTT. Translating gives CASSPREENQPQHF. The chain recombines TRBV21-1 with TRBJ1-5. TRBV21-1 is tagged as a pseudogene. The CDR3 extends over 14 amino acids.

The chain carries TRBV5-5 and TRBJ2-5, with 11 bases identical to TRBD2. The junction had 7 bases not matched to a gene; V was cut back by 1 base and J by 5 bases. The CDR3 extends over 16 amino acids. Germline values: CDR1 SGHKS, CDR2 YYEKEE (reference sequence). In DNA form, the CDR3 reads TGTGCCAGCAGCTTGTTAGCGGGAGGGAGATTGGAGACCCAGTACTTC. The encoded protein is CASSLLAGGRLETQYF. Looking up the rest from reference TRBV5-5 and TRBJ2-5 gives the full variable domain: DAGVTQSPTHLIKTRGQQVTLRCSPISGHKSVSWYQQVLGQGPQFIFQYYEKEERGRGNFPDRFSARQFPNYSSELNVNALLLGDSALYLCASSLLAGGRLETQYFGPGTRLLVL.

The DNA for the CDR3 is TGTGCCAGCAGCCCCAGTTATGCTACCTCCTACGAGCAGTACTTC. Amino acid sequence: CASSPSYATSYEQYF. The V and J genes are TRBV7-2 and TRBJ2-7, with unresolved D. The V end was cut by 5 bases, the J end by 0 bases, with 14 bases between. CDR1 and CDR2 from the germline V gene are SGHTA and FQGNSA. The CDR3 length is 15 residues. Filled out from reference TRBV7-2 and TRBJ2-7, the complete variable domain reads GAGVSQSPSNKVTEKGKDVELRCDPISGHTALYWYRQSLGQGLEFLIYFQGNSAPDKSGLPSDRFSAERTGGSVSTLTIQRTQQEDSAVYLCASSPSYATSYEQYFGPGTRLTVT.

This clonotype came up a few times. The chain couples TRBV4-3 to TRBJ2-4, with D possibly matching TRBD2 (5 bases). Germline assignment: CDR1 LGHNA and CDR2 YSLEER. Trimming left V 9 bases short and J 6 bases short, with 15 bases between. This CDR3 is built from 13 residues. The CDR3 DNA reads TGCGCCAGTTCGAGGGCCCCCGGAAACATTCAGTACTTC. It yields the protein CASSRAPGNIQYF.